The following is a TCR beta chain sequence with its context. The table came from immunoSEQ multiplex PCR; TCRdb's copy has only in-frame clones and leaves some out. The top ten hold around 23% of the sample, which has over 35,000 clones, 82% seen once. The sample originates from a study of OX40 agonist ivuxolimab in advanced cancers. The starting material was CD4+ or CD8+ T cells sorted from blood, obtained in a trial of the OX40 agonist ivuxolimab. This clonotype was sampled from an adult with an advanced solid tumor such as melanoma, head and neck, liver or kidney cancer.

The CDR3 sequence: CASSLDGRTYEQYF. As DNA, the CDR3 is TGTGCCAGCAGCTTAGACGGGAGGACCTACGAGCAGTACTTC. J is TRBJ2-7 and V is TRBV7-6; 7 bases fit TRBD2. The trim removed 1 base at V and 2 bases at J, leaving 2 bases unmatched. Germline loops: CDR1 SGHVS, CDR2 FNYEAQ. CDR3 length: 14 amino acids.